This TCR beta chain was captured by sequencing in a study of CD8 T cells in ankylosing spondylitis. Worth noting for this clonotype: Its target is unknown.

V dropped 2 bases and J dropped 5; count of bases not matched to a gene: 10. CDR3 length: 16 amino acids. Germline CDR1 and CDR2: MDHEN and SYDVKM. Study-level findings and limits: Made up of eight highly homologous variants, a TCR beta motif appeared characteristic of ankylosing spondylitis blood.

TCRdb reanalysed the 5' RACE reads using MiXCR and keeps one entry per CDR3 protein. The sample shows more than 650,000 distinct CDR3 sequences, 10% to 15% of them seen only once. V usage is TRBV28 and J usage is TRBJ1-2, with TRBD1 identical over 8 bases. What was sequenced was blood, either unsorted or a sorted T cell fraction (not recorded which). The clonotype originates from a male donor with ankylosing spondylitis. The CDR3 sequence is CASSLRTTGVGYGYTF. The CDR3, as DNA: TGTGCCAGCAGTTTACGCACGACAGGGGTTGGTTATGGCTACACCTTC.